Presented here are 13 T cell receptor beta chains from one specimen sequenced in a study of blood T cell repertoires in COVID-19. Sequencing used immunoSEQ multiplex PCR; TCRdb keeps in-frame clones, though not all of them. This sample has about 260,000 clones, with about 88% found just once. Sequenced input: peripheral blood. The receptors here all came from a man in his 60s who had recovered from COVID-19.

The chain recombines TRBV13 with TRBJ2-5; 13 positions agree with TRBD2. The CDR3 totals 16 residues. Germline values: CDR1 PRHDT, CDR2 FYEKMQ (reference sequence). V was pared by 5 bases and J by 3 bases, with 6 bases of the junction left unmatched. The CDR3 coding sequence is TGTGCCAGCAGCATCGGGACTAGCGGGGTAAAAGAGACCCAGTACTTC. This translates into CASSIGTSGVKETQYF.

This chain joins TRBV7-3 and TRBJ2-5; weak D call: TRBD2 (5 bases). The germline gives CDR1 SGHTA, CDR2 FQGTGA. V shed 3 bases and J shed 5 bases, with 13 bases lying between them. The length of the CDR3 is 14 residues. The CDR3 region has the DNA TGTGCCAGCAGCTTCTCGGCGGGCGGGGAGACCCAGTACTTC. This encodes CASSFSAGGETQYF.

This clone came up a few times. The genes are TRBV4-1 and TRBJ2-5; 13 bases are a match to TRBD2. V lost 2 bases and J lost 4; bases outside the gene matches: 13. The CDR3 consists of 19 residues. The germline gives CDR1 MGHRA, CDR2 YSYEKL. The CDR3 loop is CASSQQRLAGGGRRETQYF. DNA for the CDR3: TGCGCCAGCAGCCAACAGCGACTAGCGGGGGGCGGCCGGAGAGAGACCCAGTACTTC.

The chain carries TRBV7-2 and TRBJ1-2; 8 bases line up with TRBD1. The CDR3 extends over 16 amino acids. The germline gives CDR1 SGHTA, CDR2 FQGNSA. Trimming at V came to 4 bases and at J to 6 bases, leaving 13 bases not matched to a gene. The chain's CDR3 is CASSSMEVQGGNGYTF. CDR3 nucleotides: TGTGCCAGCAGCTCCATGGAGGTACAGGGGGGAAATGGCTACACCTTC.

The chain is built from TRBV25-1 and TRBJ2-2; 9 bases are shared with TRBD1. Per germline, CDR1 MGHDK and CDR2 SYGVNS. Trimming removed 4 bases from V and 5 bases from J; junction bases left unmatched: 5. The CDR3 has 15 amino acids. In DNA form, the CDR3 reads TGTGCCAGCAGTGTCCGGGACAGGGAGACCGGGGAGCTGTTTTTT. Amino acids: CASSVRDRETGELFF.

J is TRBJ2-7 and V is TRBV18; D may be TRBD1 (5 bases). The CDR3 totals 15 residues. V was pared by 2 bases and J by 3 bases, with 14 bases between. The germline gives CDR1 KGHSH, CDR2 LQKENI. In nucleotides, the CDR3 is TGTGCCAGCTCACCAATCGGGCAGGGTGGCTACGAGCAGTACTTC. Its protein is CASSPIGQGGYEQYF.

The V gene is TRBV27, the J gene TRBJ2-7; 10 bases align to TRBD2. This CDR3 spans 15 amino acids. CDR1 MNHEY and CDR2 SMNVEV come from the germline V gene (reference sequence). V lost 3 bases to trimming and J lost 5 bases; unmatched junction nucleotides: 7. This CDR3 is CASSFGSGGPHEQYF. Here the CDR3 DNA reads TGTGCCAGCAGTTTTGGTAGCGGGGGGCCCCACGAGCAGTACTTC.

CDR3 in amino acids: CASSIQGLEQFF. In nucleotides, the CDR3 is TGTGCCAGTAGTATACAGGGACTGGAGCAGTTCTTC. This rearrangement joins TRBV19 to TRBJ2-1, with a weak D call TRBD2 (6 bases). The V and J ends lost 2 bases and 10 bases respectively, with 9 bases between them. In germline, CDR1 is LNHDA, CDR2 SQIVND (reference sequence). The CDR3 totals 12 residues. Full variable domain (outside the CDR3, taken from reference TRBV19 and TRBJ2-1): DGGITQSPKYLFRKEGQNVTLSCEQNLNHDAMYWYRQDPGQGLRLIYYSQIVNDFQKGDIAEGYSVSREKKESFPLTVTSAQKNPTAFYLCASSIQGLEQFFGPGTRLTVL.

The chain links TRBV7-2 to TRBJ2-1, with D possibly matching TRBD2 (5 bases). CDR1 is SGHTA and CDR2 is FQGNSA in the germline V gene. The V and J ends lost 2 bases and 8 bases respectively, with 10 bases between them. This CDR3 has 13 amino acids. CDR3 loop: CASSLTSTHEQFF. Written as DNA, the CDR3 is TGTGCCAGCAGCTTAACTAGTACGCATGAGCAGTTCTTC.

The rearrangement uses TRBV27 and TRBJ1-6; D is possibly TRBD1 (6 bases). The CDR3 is 15 residues long. Per the germline V gene, CDR1 is MNHEY and CDR2 is SMNVEV (reference sequence). V was shortened by 2 bases and J by 10 bases, with 15 bases between the two germline ends. In DNA, the CDR3 is TGTGCCAGCAGTTTAGATGGGGGCGCAGGATCACCCCTCCACTTT. Amino acids: CASSLDGGAGSPLHF.

The chain links TRBV5-1 to TRBJ2-3; D perhaps matches TRBD2 (5 bases). Trimming shortened V by 0 bases and J by 4 bases, and 9 bases separated the two germline ends. The CDR3 is made up of 14 amino acids. CDR1 is SGHRS, CDR2 YFSETQ, per germline. CDR3 bases: TGCGCCAGCAGCTTGGCAGCGAGGGCAGATACGCAGTATTTT. Its protein is CASSLAARADTQYF.

This rearrangement joins TRBV29-1 to TRBJ1-4; TRBD1 agrees at 8 bases. Looked up from germline, CDR1 is SQVTM and CDR2 is ANQGSEA. Unmatched junction bases numbered 14, after V lost 6 bases and J lost 8 bases. The CDR3 has 15 residues. CDR3 amino acids: CSVLSRSGGSEKLFF. CDR3 sequence (DNA): TGCAGCGTCCTATCCCGTTCAGGGGGCTCCGAAAAACTGTTTTTT.

Of note for this clone: Other DNA sequences within the sample encode an identical CDR3. The V gene is TRBV19, the J gene TRBJ2-7, with D unclear. V was trimmed by 5 bases and J by 2 bases, leaving 4 bases between them. The CDR3 has 11 amino acids. Germline values: CDR1 LNHDA, CDR2 SQIVND (reference sequence). Here the CDR3 DNA reads TGTGCCAGTAGTTCCGCCTACGAGCAGTACTTC. Amino acids: CASSSAYEQYF.